The 25 T cell receptor beta chains listed next were all sequenced from one sample in a study of blood T cells in healthy people across ages. A second roughly 6 to 11 cycle PCR used barcoded and J-beta primers. TCRdb reprocessed the 5' RACE reads with MiXCR, giving one entry per CDR3 protein. Of some 800,000 distinct CDR3 sequences listed, 20% to 25% are singletons. These data are also associated with another study on T cells of mothers and their children.

Sequenced sample: blood. The source of these receptors is a boy younger than 18 in good health.

The rearrangement joins TRBV7-6 to TRBJ1-2, with TRBD1 matching 7 bases. Trimming cost V 5 bases and J 2 bases; bases outside gene matches: 11. The CDR3 consists of 16 residues. Germline CDR1 SGHVS, CDR2 FNYEAQ. CDR3 sequence reads: CASSPQGLGGNYGYTF. The CDR3 DNA follows: TGTGCCAGCAGCCCCCAGGGCCTAGGGGGCAACTATGGCTACACCTTC. The complete variable domain, with remaining parts taken from reference TRBV7-6 and TRBJ1-2, reads GAGVSQSPRYKVTKRGQDVALRCDPISGHVSLYWYRQALGQGPEFLTYFNYEAQQDKSGLPNDRFSAERPEGSISTLTIQRTEQRDSAMYRCASSPQGLGGNYGYTFGSGTRLTVV.

This clonotype was recorded once. CDR3 sequence: CASSLHGDLDTQYF. The CDR3 coding sequence is TGTGCCAGCAGCCTCCACGGGGACTTAGATACGCAGTATTTT. J is TRBJ2-3 and V is TRBV7-2; D might be TRBD2 (6 bases). The CDR3 consists of 14 residues. With 5 bases removed from V and 5 bases from J, the gap between germline ends came to 14 bases. Germline CDR1 SGHTA, CDR2 FQGNSA.

Regarding this clonotype: Its ends do not fully match the called genes, so a read error is possible. The chain recombines TRBV29-1 with TRBJ1-2, with 9 nucleotides matching TRBD1. This CDR3 comprises 13 residues. Looked up from germline, CDR1 is SQVTM and CDR2 is ANQGSEA. The DNA for the CDR3 is TGCAGCGTTGAATACGGGACAGGGACAACGGGGTATTTC. It encodes CSVEYGTGTTGYF.

This chain joins TRBV20-1 and TRBJ2-1, with 8 positions matching TRBD2. The DNA end lines up better with TRBJ2-5; the J call may be wrong. This CDR3 comprises 15 residues. In germline, CDR1 is DFQATT, CDR2 SNEGSKA (reference sequence). The CDR3 loop is CSAVESGRAGETQYF. As DNA, the CDR3 is TGCAGTGCGGTAGAGTCCGGGAGGGCCGGGGAGACCCAGTACTTC.

The rearrangement joins TRBV7-2 to TRBJ2-1, with TRBD2 matching over 8 bases. With 2 bases clipped from V and 2 bases from J, the junction kept 5 bases outside the gene matches. This CDR3 spans 16 amino acids. In germline, CDR1 is SGHTA, CDR2 FQGNSA. The CDR3 here is CASSLKRGGAYNEQFF. The CDR3 DNA reads TGTGCCAGCAGCTTAAAACGGGGGGGCGCCTACAATGAGCAGTTCTTC. Full variable domain (missing parts from reference TRBV7-2 and TRBJ2-1): GAGVSQSPSNKVTEKGKDVELRCDPISGHTALYWYRQSLGQGLEFLIYFQGNSAPDKSGLPSDRFSAERTGGSVSTLTIQRTQQEDSAVYLCASSLKRGGAYNEQFFGPGTRLTVL.

The rearrangement uses TRBV28 and TRBJ2-1; D might be TRBD2 (5 bases). Germline CDR1 reads MDHEN; CDR2 reads SYDVKM. The CDR3 has 13 amino acids. V was clipped by 5 bases and J by 4 bases, with 9 bases between them. CDR3 nucleotide sequence: TGTGCCAGCAGTCCTCAGCGGTACAATGAGCAGTTCTTC. It translates to CASSPQRYNEQFF.

The gene calls are TRBV29-1 and TRBJ2-3, with 9 positions matching TRBD1. Germline V gene sequence: CDR1 SQVTM, CDR2 ANQGSEA. The CDR3 has 15 amino acids. Trimming removed 4 bases from V and 6 bases from J; junction bases left unmatched: 11. Written as DNA, the CDR3 is TGCAGCGTTGTCATTTCACAGGGGGCTCGGGATACGCAGTATTTT. Translated, it gives CSVVISQGARDTQYF.

Only a few counts were recorded for this clonotype. The chain uses TRBV6-5 and TRBJ1-1, with D perhaps matching TRBD1 (6 bases). The germline V gene has CDR1 MNHEY and CDR2 SVGAGI. The CDR3 consists of 15 residues. Trimming cost V 3 bases and J 1 base, with 12 bases left between them. The CDR3 bases are TGTGCCAGCAGTTATGTGGACAGCGGGAACACTGAAGCTTTCTTT. Amino acids: CASSYVDSGNTEAFF.

This clonotype was seen ten or more times. J is TRBJ1-4 and V is TRBV20-1, with D perhaps TRBD1 (5 bases). CDR1 and CDR2 from the germline V gene are DFQATT and SNEGSKA (reference sequence). Trimming removed 3 bases from V and 8 bases from J, with 19 bases in between. CDR3 size: 15 residues. In DNA, the CDR3 is TGCAGTGCTAGCGCGGGAATGGGGACGGGGGAAAAACTGTTTTTT. Translating gives CSASAGMGTGEKLFF.

This clonotype was found a few times. The chain recombines TRBV2 with TRBJ2-7, with D possibly TRBD1 on 5 matching bases. Germline V gene sequence: CDR1 SNHLY, CDR2 FYNNEI. Trimming took off 3 bases at V and 6 bases at J, with 18 bases between the two ends. The CDR3 length is 15 residues. The CDR3 DNA reads as TGTGCCAGCAGTGACTATAGTCAGACAGAAGGCGAGCAGTACTTC. This codes for CASSDYSQTEGEQYF.

This clonotype was counted only a few times. V usage is TRBV5-1 and J usage is TRBJ2-2, with D perhaps matching TRBD2 (6 bases). The V end lost 2 bases, the J end lost 4 bases, and 15 bases lay between the germline ends. The CDR3 is made up of 16 amino acids. CDR1 is SGHRS and CDR2 is YFSETQ in the germline V gene. CDR3 in amino acids: CASSLFGGKGTGELFF. The CDR3 DNA sequence: TGCGCCAGCAGCTTATTCGGGGGAAAAGGCACCGGGGAGCTGTTTTTT.

This chain joins TRBV7-2 and TRBJ1-1; TRBD1 matches at 9 bases. The length of the CDR3 is 16 residues. Germline V gene data show CDR1 as SGHTA and CDR2 as FQGNSA. V lost 4 bases to trimming and J lost 4 bases; unmatched junction nucleotides: 10. Here the CDR3 reads CASSSTGTGLVTEAFF. CDR3 sequence (DNA): TGTGCCAGCAGCTCAACCGGGACAGGGTTAGTCACTGAAGCTTTCTTT.

This clonotype showed up many times. The genes are TRBV7-2 and TRBJ2-1; 10 positions match TRBD1. V shed 3 bases and J 7 bases; nucleotides not matched to a gene: 6. Germline lookup yields CDR1 SGHTA and CDR2 FQGNSA. The CDR3 extends over 15 amino acids. The CDR3 loop reads CASSFDRGRENEQFF. CDR3 nucleotide sequence: TGTGCCAGCAGCTTCGACAGGGGGCGCGAGAATGAGCAGTTCTTC. Drawing the rest from reference TRBV7-2 and TRBJ2-1, the complete variable domain is GAGVSQSPSNKVTEKGKDVELRCDPISGHTALYWYRQSLGQGLEFLIYFQGNSAPDKSGLPSDRFSAERTGGSVSTLTIQRTQQEDSAVYLCASSFDRGRENEQFFGPGTRLTVL.

The sample holds many counts of this clonotype. V is TRBV7-2 and J is TRBJ1-1; 8 bases fit TRBD1. Germline V CDR1 and CDR2: SGHTA, FQGNSA. The CDR3 sequence is 14 residues long. J gave up 0 bases and V 6 bases, and 3 bases lay outside the gene matches. The CDR3 here is CASSRDRLNTEAFF. DNA for the CDR3: TGTGCCAGCAGTCGGGACAGGTTGAACACTGAAGCTTTCTTT.

The chain employs TRBV10-3 and TRBJ2-1, with 7 nucleotides matching TRBD1. The CDR3 loop spans 16 amino acids. CDR1 ENHRY and CDR2 SYGVKD come from the germline V gene. V shed 4 bases, J shed 5 bases, and the junction held 11 bases outside the gene matches. CDR3 sequence (DNA): TGTGCCATCAGTGGATATTCCGGACAGGTTAACAATGAGCAGTTCTTC. The encoded protein is CAISGYSGQVNNEQFF.

This chain joins TRBV27 and TRBJ1-2; perhaps TRBD1 as D (6 bases). Germline loops: CDR1 MNHEY, CDR2 SMNVEV (reference sequence). With 6 bases removed from V and 0 bases from J, the gap between germline ends came to 11 bases. The CDR3 length is 14 residues. The CDR3: CASSAGQTNYGYTF. DNA for the CDR3: TGTGCCAGCAGCGCAGGACAGACTAACTATGGCTACACCTTC.

V and J are TRBV6-2 or TRBV6-3 and TRBJ2-5, with D possibly matching TRBD1 (6 bases). The DNA end is a closer match to TRBJ2-7, so the J assignment may be wrong. The CDR3 sequence is 18 residues long. Germline CDR1 MNHEY, CDR2 SVGEGT. In nucleotides, the CDR3 is TGTGCCAGCAGTGTTGGGACATCCTGGGTCCAGGACTCCTACGAGCAGTACTTC. Translating gives CASSVGTSWVQDSYEQYF.

This chain links TRBV20-1 with TRBJ2-7; D gene ambiguous. This CDR3 has 13 amino acids. The germline V gene has CDR1 DFQATT and CDR2 SNEGSKA (reference sequence). Deletions cut 7 bases from V and 5 bases from J, with 18 bases between. The CDR3 DNA is TGCAGTGATTCGTATGCCCTTTCTGACGAGCAGTACTTC. Its translation is CSDSYALSDEQYF.

The V gene is TRBV29-1, the J gene TRBJ1-4; D ambiguous. The CDR3 sequence is 13 residues long. V was pared by 1 base and J by 5 bases, with 8 bases between. CDR1 is SQVTM, CDR2 ANQGSEA, per germline. As DNA, the CDR3 is TGCAGCGTTGAAGCGGGCCCAAATGAAAAACTGTTTTTT. Amino acids: CSVEAGPNEKLFF.

The genes are TRBV3-1 and TRBJ1-2, with TRBD1 identical over 8 bases. The CDR3 spans 15 residues. Unmatched junction bases numbered 7, after V lost 1 base and J lost 6 bases. Germline assignment: CDR1 LGHDT and CDR2 YNNKEL (reference sequence). The CDR3 region has the DNA TGTGCCAGCAGCCAAGTCCCCGGACAGGGAGATGGCTACACCTTC. It codes for CASSQVPGQGDGYTF.

There are a few counts of this clonotype. This chain connects TRBV15 to TRBJ1-5; D remains ambiguous. The V gene lost 1 base and the J gene lost 2 bases, with 12 bases spanning the gap. The CDR3 is 16 residues long. In germline, CDR1 is LNHNV, CDR2 YYDKDF (reference sequence). The CDR3, as DNA: TGTGCCACCAGCAGAGGGGAGGAGTGGGGCAATCAGCCCCAGCATTTT. It translates to CATSRGEEWGNQPQHF.

The chain is built from TRBV9 and TRBJ2-7; 8 bases are a match to TRBD2. The germline CDR1 and CDR2 sequences are SGDLS and YYNGEE. The V and J ends lost 3 bases and 3 bases, in that order; junction bases with no gene match: 11. This CDR3 is 16 amino acids long. CDR3 coding DNA: TGTGCCAGCAGCGCCGATGATAGCGGGACCTACTACGAGCAGTACTTC. Translation: CASSADDSGTYYEQYF.

The J gene is TRBJ1-4, the V gene TRBV4-1, with 10 positions matching TRBD1. The CDR3 runs to 15 residues. Trimming at V came to 5 bases and at J to 7 bases, leaving 7 bases not matched to a gene. Germline V lookup: CDR1 MGHRA, CDR2 YSYEKL. CDR3: CASSSRQGAIEKLFF. CDR3 DNA sequence: TGCGCCAGCAGCTCCCGACAGGGGGCGATTGAAAAACTGTTTTTT.

This clonotype was picked up a small number of times. This sequence joins TRBV19 and TRBJ2-1; 7 nucleotides line up with TRBD1. V dropped 7 bases and J dropped 4; count of bases not matched to a gene: 10. In germline, CDR1 is LNHDA, CDR2 SQIVND (reference sequence). This CDR3 has 15 residues. CDR3 DNA sequence: TGTGCCAGTATAGGCCCCGGGACAGCTTACAATGAGCAGTTCTTC. Its translation: CASIGPGTAYNEQFF.

This clonotype was seen a handful of times. V gene TRBV5-6 combines with J gene TRBJ2-3; D is unresolved. Trimming left V 0 bases short and J 7 bases short, with 9 bases between. This CDR3 has 13 amino acids. CDR1 SGHDT and CDR2 YYEEEE come from the germline V gene. CDR3 in amino acids: CASSLESANTQYF. The DNA for the CDR3 is TGTGCCAGCAGCTTGGAGTCCGCGAATACGCAGTATTTT.